Following are 25 T cell receptor beta chains from one sample sequenced in a study of blood T cell repertoires in COVID-19. The assay was immunoSEQ multiplex PCR, and TCRdb's table has in-frame clones only and misses some. The repertoire includes about 180,000 clones, roughly 85% of them detected once, and less than 30% sits in the top ten. Sequencing used peripheral blood. These receptors were collected from a woman in her 70s with acute or convalescent COVID-19.

The genes are TRBV20-1 and TRBJ1-1; unclear D gene. The CDR3 sequence is 10 residues long. Germline CDR1 and CDR2: DFQATT and SNEGSKA (reference sequence). The ends were cut back, 6 bases at V and 6 bases at J, with 8 bases in the middle. CDR3 nucleotides: TGCAGTGCCAACTCACCTGAAGCTTTCTTT. The encoded protein is CSANSPEAFF.

The DNA for the CDR3 is TGTGCCAGCAGCTACCATATCGCGGGGGTGAAATACGAGCAGTACTTC. Protein sequence: CASSYHIAGVKYEQYF. The V and J genes are TRBV5-4 and TRBJ2-7, with TRBD2 identical over 7 bases. The junction had 13 bases not matched to a gene; V was cut back by 3 bases and J by 4 bases. The CDR3 length is 16 residues. The germline gives CDR1 SGHNT, CDR2 YYREEE (reference sequence).

The chain is built from TRBV5-8 and TRBJ2-1; 10 nucleotides agree with TRBD2. The germline V gene has CDR1 SGHTS and CDR2 YDEGEE. Unmatched junction bases numbered 10, after V lost 2 bases and J lost 8 bases. CDR3 length equals 16 residues. The CDR3 bases are TGTGCCAGCAGCTTAAGTGGTAGCGGGAGGCGCTATGAGCAGTTCTTC. Protein product: CASSLSGSGRRYEQFF.

This clone was seen a single time. This chain joins TRBV9 and TRBJ2-3; 12 nucleotides agree with TRBD2. The CDR3 has 17 residues. CDR1 and CDR2 from the germline V gene are SGDLS and YYNGEE. After removal of 0 bases from V and 5 bases from J, the junction contained 7 bases not matched to a gene. The CDR3 region has the DNA TGTGCCAGCAGCGTAGGTCGGCTAGCGGGAGGGTTAGATACGCAGTATTTT. It translates to CASSVGRLAGGLDTQYF.

V is TRBV6-6 and J is TRBJ2-7; D uncertain. Germline V gene data show CDR1 as MNHNY and CDR2 as SVGAGI (reference sequence). The CDR3 loop spans 14 amino acids. Trimming removed 6 bases from V and 2 bases from J, with 14 bases in between. The DNA of the CDR3 is TGTGCCAGCAGACAAACTACGTTGGCCTACGAGCAGTACTTC. The encoded protein is CASRQTTLAYEQYF.

The CDR3 DNA sequence: TGTGCCAGCAGCTTAGACAGGCACAATGAGCAGTTCTTC. It is translated as CASSLDRHNEQFF. The chain couples TRBV7-2 to TRBJ2-1; maybe TRBD1 (5 bases). The germline gives CDR1 SGHTA, CDR2 FQGNSA. V lost 1 base to trimming and J lost 5 bases, with 6 bases between them. CDR3 length equals 13 residues.

This clone has just one count. The V gene is TRBV5-4, the J gene TRBJ2-2; TRBD2 aligns across 9 bases. The CDR3 is 15 residues long. The junction had 4 bases not matched to a gene; V was cut back by 3 bases and J by 4 bases. The germline V gene has CDR1 SGHNT and CDR2 YYREEE (reference sequence). The CDR3 nucleotides are TGTGCCAGCAGCTCAAAAGCGGGAGGCACCGGGGAGCTGTTTTTT. It specifies CASSSKAGGTGELFF.

The chain has TRBV11-1 and TRBJ1-2; D call uncertain. Trimming shortened V by 2 bases and J by 2 bases, and 9 bases separated the two germline ends. Looked up from germline, CDR1 is SGHAT and CDR2 is FQDESV (reference sequence). CDR3 length equals 14 residues. Written as DNA, the CDR3 is TGTGCCAGCAGCTTATTGATGGGCAACTATGGCTACACCTTC. Protein: CASSLLMGNYGYTF.

Remarks on this clone: The same CDR3 also results from other DNA sequences found in this sample. The DNA for the CDR3 is TGTGCCAGTAGTATGGGACTGGTCTACGAGCAGTACTTC. This codes for CASSMGLVYEQYF. The chain is built from TRBV19 and TRBJ2-7, with D maybe TRBD2 (6 bases). Germline V gene sequence: CDR1 LNHDA, CDR2 SQIVND (reference sequence). This CDR3 region has 13 residues. V dropped 3 bases and J dropped 3 bases, with 9 bases sitting between them.

There are many counts of this clone. CDR3: CASSQGVSINSPLHF. In DNA form, the CDR3 reads TGTGCCAGCAGCCAGGGTGTATCGATTAACTCACCCCTCCACTTT. The chain combines TRBV2 with TRBJ1-6; perhaps TRBD1 as D (5 bases). The CDR3 runs to 15 residues. Deletions cut 6 bases from V and 10 bases from J, with 19 bases between. In germline, CDR1 is SNHLY, CDR2 FYNNEI.

The V call is TRBV19, the J call TRBJ2-1, with 8 bases matching TRBD1. The CDR3 runs to 16 residues. In germline, CDR1 is LNHDA, CDR2 SQIVND (reference sequence). V trimming: 9 bases; J trimming: 7 bases; junction bases outside the gene matches: 17. The CDR3 DNA is TGTGCCAGCCGCCATCTAACAGGGGGTTCTTGGAATGAGCAGTTCTTC. As protein: CASRHLTGGSWNEQFF.

The chain is built from TRBV18 and TRBJ2-1; the D gene is possibly TRBD1 (7 bases). Deletions cut 0 bases from V and 9 bases from J, with 39 bases between. Germline V lookup: CDR1 KGHSH, CDR2 LQKENI. The CDR3 sequence is 23 residues long. DNA of the CDR3: TGTGCCAGCTCACCACCTATTTTCGTCCGGGACAGAAAGGCCCCGCGGGATTTCGGTGAGCAGTTCTTC. Its protein is CASSPPIFVRDRKAPRDFGEQFF. The full variable domain, its missing parts supplied by reference TRBV18 and TRBJ2-1, is NAGVMQNPRHLVRRRGQEARLRCSPMKGHSHVYWYRQLPEEGLKFMVYLQKENIIDESGMPKERFSAEFPKEGPSILRIQQVVRGDSAAYFCASSPPIFVRDRKAPRDFGEQFFGPGTRLTVL.

This chain joins TRBV11-3 and TRBJ1-1; weak D call: TRBD1 (6 bases). CDR1 SGHNT and CDR2 YENEEA come from the germline V gene. Trimming shortened V by 3 bases and J by 2 bases, and 7 bases separated the two germline ends. This CDR3 is built from 13 residues. CDR3: CASSLTGNTEAFF. The CDR3 bases are TGTGCCAGCAGCTTGACAGGAAACACTGAAGCTTTCTTT.

Here the CDR3 DNA reads TGTGCCAGTAGCTGGGGCAGCCTCAATCAGCCCCAGCATTTT. Translated, it gives CASSWGSLNQPQHF. J is TRBJ1-5 and V is TRBV19; TRBD1 is a possible D gene (5 bases). The V end was cut by 6 bases, the J end by 3 bases, with 12 bases between. Germline CDR1 is LNHDA and CDR2 is SQIVND (reference sequence). The CDR3 sequence is 14 residues long.

The chain is built from TRBV29-1 and TRBJ2-1, with TRBD2 matching 8 bases. This CDR3 contains 15 residues. The germline gives CDR1 SQVTM, CDR2 ANQGSEA. The ends lost 7 bases at V and 6 bases at J; junction bases unmatched: 14. DNA of the CDR3: TGCAGCGCCCACCCCGGGGGGGAGCCCATCAATGAGCAGTTCTTC. Translated: CSAHPGGEPINEQFF.

The chain carries TRBV2 and TRBJ2-7, with 11 nucleotides matching TRBD2. CDR3 size: 16 residues. Germline CDR1 is SNHLY and CDR2 is FYNNEI. V trimming: 1 base; J trimming: 3 bases; junction bases outside the gene matches: 5. In DNA form, the CDR3 reads TGTGCCAGCAGTGAAGTGACTAGCGGGGAATACTACGAGCAGTACTTC. It encodes CASSEVTSGEYYEQYF.

This chain links TRBV3-1 (or the pseudogene TRBV3-2) with TRBJ2-5; 8 bases line up with TRBD1. The germline V gene has CDR1 LGHDT and CDR2 YNNKEL (reference sequence). V lost 4 bases to trimming and J lost 5 bases; unmatched junction nucleotides: 9. The CDR3 loop spans 15 amino acids. For the CDR3, the DNA is TGTGCCAGCAGCCGCGACAGGGGCCTCGGGGAGACCCAGTACTTC. It codes for CASSRDRGLGETQYF.

The CDR3 sequence: CASSPPTGGTYNEQFF. CDR3 DNA: TGTGCCAGCTCACCACCAACAGGGGGCACCTACAATGAGCAGTTCTTC. The chain uses TRBV18 and TRBJ2-1; TRBD1 agrees at 9 bases. This CDR3 has 16 amino acids. The germline CDR1 and CDR2 sequences are KGHSH and LQKENI. V was clipped by 0 bases and J by 2 bases; unmatched bases: 2.

V usage is TRBV6-5 and J usage is TRBJ2-3; a possible D gene is TRBD2 (6 bases). With 2 bases removed from V and 2 bases from J, the gap between germline ends came to 14 bases. Germline V gene sequence: CDR1 MNHEY, CDR2 SVGAGI. This CDR3 contains 16 residues. CDR3 region: CASSYLGGSATDTQYF. The CDR3 region has the DNA TGTGCCAGCAGTTACCTCGGGGGTTCAGCCACAGATACGCAGTATTTT.

The table lists this clone with a count of one. The rearrangement links TRBV11-2 to TRBJ2-5, with 11 bases matching TRBD2. This CDR3 region has 15 residues. V was pared by 4 bases and J by 11 bases, with 12 bases of the junction left unmatched. CDR1 is SGHAT, CDR2 FQNNGV, per germline. In DNA, the CDR3 is TGTGCCAGCAGCTCTAGACTAGCGGGGCCCGCTGAGCAGTACTTC. Encoded protein: CASSSRLAGPAEQYF.

The chain has TRBV5-4 and TRBJ2-7; 7 nucleotides align to TRBD1. With 3 bases clipped from V and 2 bases from J, the junction kept 11 bases outside the gene matches. Germline values: CDR1 SGHNT, CDR2 YYREEE (reference sequence). This CDR3 contains 16 residues. The CDR3 here is CASSSPSTGSPYEQYF. CDR3 bases: TGTGCCAGCAGCTCCCCATCGACAGGGAGTCCCTACGAGCAGTACTTC.

This clone was seen a few times. The genes are TRBV7-9 and TRBJ1-5; weak D call: TRBD1 (6 bases). Per the germline V gene, CDR1 is SEHNR and CDR2 is FQNEAQ (reference sequence). The V end lost 1 base, the J end lost 6 bases, and 10 bases lay between the germline ends. The CDR3 runs to 14 residues. DNA for the CDR3: TGTGCCAGCAGCTTAGACAGGGAAGGTCAGCCCCAGCATTTT. It encodes CASSLDREGQPQHF.

The chain couples TRBV15 to TRBJ1-2; D remains ambiguous. The length of the CDR3 is 14 residues. From germline, CDR1 is LNHNV and CDR2 YYDKDF (reference sequence). V lost 1 base and J 0 bases, leaving 6 bases between the germline ends. The CDR3: CATSRGHSNYGYTF. For the CDR3, the DNA is TGTGCCACCAGCAGAGGACACTCTAACTATGGCTACACCTTC.

The rearrangement joins TRBV5-1 to TRBJ2-3; D unresolved. Germline CDR1 reads SGHRS; CDR2 reads YFSETQ. CDR3 size: 13 residues. Trimming took 4 bases from V and 2 from J, leaving 8 bases between them. For the CDR3, the DNA is TGCGCCAGCAGCGCGGCGGTCACAGATACGCAGTATTTT. Its protein is CASSAAVTDTQYF.

V usage is TRBV2 and J usage is TRBJ1-1; D gene ambiguous. The CDR3 has 13 amino acids. Germline values: CDR1 SNHLY, CDR2 FYNNEI. Trimming removed 6 bases from V and 4 bases from J, with 12 bases in between. The CDR3 DNA reads as TGTGCCAGCAGCGGATACGAGGGCACTGAAGCTTTCTTT. It codes for CASSGYEGTEAFF.